Listed below are T cell receptor beta chains from one sample, sequenced in a study of T-cell memory formation after mild COVID-19. One entry per CDR3 protein, called by TCRdb with MiXCR from the 5' RACE reads. The sample includes a few hundred thousand distinct CDR3 sequences, roughly an eighth seen only once; the top ten take about 22%. The sequenced sample consisted of PBMCs or a T cell subset sorted from them (not recorded which). The receptors were gathered from a man between 18 and 35 years old who had mild COVID-19 (a few samples of this study predate the infection). Cell type and time point are not known. Both conserved end residues are part of each CDR3. The order of the fields is D gene, clone size, V gene, J gene, CDR3 length, CDR3 protein, CDR3 DNA. D genes are given only for firm matches. Clone size is shown for a subset of rows, as once, few, many or a class of expanded clone.

-	-	TRBV29-1	TRBJ2-1	13	CSVGQSSYNEQFF	TGCAGCGTTGGACAGAGCTCCTACAATGAGCAGTTCTTC
-	few	TRBV4-1	TRBJ1-1	17	CASSQVLDTWGNTEAFF	TGCGCCAGCAGCCAAGTATTGGACACGTGGGGTAACACTGAAGCTTTCTTT
TRBD2	many	TRBV7-6	TRBJ2-1	16	CASSILAGGLFNEQFF	TGTGCCAGCAGCATATTAGCGGGGGGGCTCTTTAATGAGCAGTTCTTC
TRBD2	-	TRBV7-3	TRBJ2-1	16	CASSLTGTSSYNEQFF	TGTGCCAGCAGCTTAACCGGGACTAGCTCCTACAATGAGCAGTTCTTC
-	few	TRBV6-2/TRBV6-3	TRBJ1-1	15	CASSPRETVNTEAFF	TGTGCCAGCAGTCCCAGGGAGACCGTGAACACTGAAGCTTTCTTT
-	-	TRBV9	TRBJ2-5	15	CASSVDRQAQETQYF	TGTGCCAGCAGCGTAGATCGGCAGGCTCAAGAGACCCAGTACTTC
-	-	TRBV20-1	TRBJ1-2	16	CSASNGGSGDYYGYTF	TGCAGTGCTAGTAATGGGGGGTCAGGGGATTACTATGGCTACACCTTC
-	-	TRBV15	TRBJ1-1	12	CAEETVNTEAFF	TGTGCCGAAGAGACAGTGAACACTGAAGCTTTCTTT
-	few	TRBV20-1	TRBJ2-2	13	CSARGAGTGELFF	TGCAGTGCTAGGGGGGCCGGCACCGGGGAGCTGTTTTTT
TRBD2	few	TRBV6-5	TRBJ2-1	14	CASAGGGLFNEQFF	TGTGCCAGCGCCGGCGGGGGGCTCTTCAATGAGCAGTTCTTC
-	few	TRBV5-1	TRBJ1-6	15	CASSLHREENSPLHF	TGCGCCAGCAGCTTGCATAGGGAGGAGAATTCACCCCTCCACTTT
-	many	TRBV6-6	TRBJ1-2	13	CASKRQTNYGYTF	TGTGCCAGCAAAAGGCAGACTAACTATGGCTACACCTTC
-	-	TRBV7-9	TRBJ2-1	15	CASSFSQGLSIEQFF	TGTGCCAGCAGCTTCAGTCAGGGTCTTAGTATTGAGCAGTTCTTC
-	-	TRBV6-5	TRBJ2-7	14	CASSYTPQGPEQYF	TGTGCCAGCAGTTACACCCCGCAGGGTCCCGAGCAGTACTTC
-	-	TRBV7-6	TRBJ2-7	15	CASSLIGVGGSEQYF	TGTGCCAGCAGCTTAATCGGCGTCGGTGGCTCCGAGCAGTACTTC